This T cell receptor (beta chain) was retrieved from a study of regulatory T cells in long-lasting Graves disease. Stated time point: newly diagnosed GD, antithyroid drugs for less than 3 months. RNA isolated from PBMCs was used to make the TCR library. The ends were cut back, 9 bases at V and 5 bases at J, with 7 bases in the middle. Germline V gene lookup returns CDR1 SNHLY and CDR2 FYNNEI. The CDR3 is 10 amino acids. Investigators prepared the TCR beta libraries by applying iRepertoire HTBI primers and Arm-PCR of CDR3 regions. Per the authors' pipeline: Sequenced samples collectively carried roughly 60 TRBV and 12 to 15 TRBJ segments. TCRdb re-called the multiplex PCR reads with MiXCR, one entry per CDR3 protein. TCRdb's processing, not the study's, gives the V and J calls here. In the table there are about 240,000 distinct CDR3 sequences, around 20% of which are singletons.

The sequence was obtained from a female donor with Graves disease. The J gene is TRBJ1-2, the V gene TRBV2; D unresolved. The material was peripheral blood mononuclear cells (PBMCs), obtained at new diagnosis, from a patient treated with antithyroid drugs. CDR3 in amino acids: CASSLYGYTF. CDR3 DNA: TGTGCCAGTTCGCTTTATGGCTACACCTTC.